The entry that follows covers one T cell receptor beta chain sequence. The antigen is unknown. For every subset, genomic DNA was evenly distributed across several immunoSEQ plates. Each replicate PCR on the sorted subsets used 200 ng DNA (around 30,000 T cell genomes). Some clones are missing from TCRdb's copy, which holds only in-frame ones; the method was immunoSEQ multiplex PCR. The data hold approximately 500,000 clones, with 90% to 97% observed a single time. These data are taken from a study of shared clonotypes between healthy human individuals. Broader study findings: The study found lower generation probabilities in non-shared clonotypes than in those shared by all four donors.

The length of the CDR3 is 14 residues. Germline CDR1 and CDR2: SEHNR and FQNEAQ (reference sequence). Deletions cut 4 bases from V and 4 bases from J, with 11 bases between. Sample: naive CD4+ T cells sorted from blood. Subset in this sample: CD45RA+ positively selected. The rearrangement links TRBV7-9 to TRBJ2-1; D not certain. This sequence originates from a woman aged 25 to 39 in good health. CDR3 sequence (DNA): TGTGCCAGCAGCTACCAGCAGCAGTACAATGAGCAGTTCTTC. It codes for CASSYQQQYNEQFF.